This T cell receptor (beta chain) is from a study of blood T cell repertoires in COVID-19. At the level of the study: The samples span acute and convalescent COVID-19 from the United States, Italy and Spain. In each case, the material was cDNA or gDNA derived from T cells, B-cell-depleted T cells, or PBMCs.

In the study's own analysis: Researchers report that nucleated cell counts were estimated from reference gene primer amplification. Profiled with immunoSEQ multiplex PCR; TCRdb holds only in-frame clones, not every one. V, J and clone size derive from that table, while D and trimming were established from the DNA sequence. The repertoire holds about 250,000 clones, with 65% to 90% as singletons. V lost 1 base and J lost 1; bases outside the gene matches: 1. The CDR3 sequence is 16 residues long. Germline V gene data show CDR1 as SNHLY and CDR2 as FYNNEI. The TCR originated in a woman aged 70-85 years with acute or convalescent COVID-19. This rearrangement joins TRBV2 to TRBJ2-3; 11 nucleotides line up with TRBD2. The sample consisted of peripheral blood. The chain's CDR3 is CASSEVLAGGTDTQYF. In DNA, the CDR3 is TGTGCCAGCAGTGAAGTACTAGCGGGGGGCACAGATACGCAGTATTTT.